These 14 T cell receptor beta chains were sequenced from one sample in a study of blood T cell repertoires in COVID-19. The table came from immunoSEQ multiplex PCR; TCRdb's copy has only in-frame clones and leaves some out. The sample carries roughly 340,000 clones, around 92% recorded once. The sample consisted of peripheral blood. These receptor sequences come from a woman aged 30 to 39 with COVID-19, enrolled during active disease.

The chain carries TRBV6-6 and TRBJ2-7; 7 bases align to TRBD2. The CDR3 contains 13 residues. Germline assignment: CDR1 MNHNY and CDR2 SVGAGI (reference sequence). Germline trimming cut 2 bases from V and 6 bases from J; bases unmatched to any gene: 4. CDR3 in DNA: TGTGCCAGCAGTTACCGCGGGGGTTCCGAGCAGTACGTC. Translating it yields CASSYRGGSEQYV.

The gene calls are TRBV4-2 and TRBJ1-2; 8 bases match TRBD1. CDR1 is LGHNA and CDR2 is YNFKEQ in the germline V gene. This CDR3 has 16 amino acids. With V trimmed by 1 base and J by 6 bases, 10 bases remained unmatched. CDR3 nucleotide sequence: TGTGCCAGCAGCCAAGGCCCCCTCCAGGGGGCCGATGGCTACACCTTC. Translating gives CASSQGPLQGADGYTF.

The gene calls are TRBV18 and TRBJ2-1, with D possibly TRBD2 on 5 matching bases. Germline CDR1 is KGHSH and CDR2 is LQKENI. The CDR3 extends over 17 amino acids. Trimming pared 4 bases from V and 7 bases from J, leaving 23 bases between. This CDR3 reads CASSLGDIGIRRNEQFF. The CDR3 DNA is TGTGCCAGCTCACTCGGGGATATAGGCATCCGTAGGAATGAGCAGTTCTTC.

The genes are TRBV27 and TRBJ1-6, with a tentative D call TRBD1 (6 bases). Trimming took 3 bases from V and 14 from J, leaving 17 bases between them. The germline V gene has CDR1 MNHEY and CDR2 SMNVEV (reference sequence). This CDR3 is 14 amino acids long. CDR3 sequence: CASSFLDSPEALHF. The CDR3 DNA sequence: TGTGCCAGCAGTTTTCTGGACAGCCCCGAGGCCCTCCACTTT.

This chain joins TRBV6-5 and TRBJ1-1, with 7 bases fitting TRBD1. Germline CDR1 reads MNHEY; CDR2 reads SVGAGI. The CDR3 totals 11 residues. With 9 bases clipped from V and 10 bases from J, the junction kept 8 bases outside the gene matches. The CDR3 DNA sequence: TGTGCCAGTTCCAGGGGGGACGGAGCTTTCTTT. As protein: CASSRGDGAFF.

This clone was observed a few times. The rearrangement links TRBV29-1 to TRBJ2-7, with TRBD1 identical over 10 bases. This CDR3 is 13 amino acids long. V was clipped by 6 bases and J by 5 bases; unmatched bases: 7. Germline V gene sequence: CDR1 SQVTM, CDR2 ANQGSEA. In DNA form, the CDR3 reads TGCAGCGTCCGAGCGGACAGGGGGGACGAGCAGTACTTC. Translated: CSVRADRGDEQYF.

The rearrangement links TRBV5-1 to TRBJ2-5; D possibly corresponds to TRBD1 (6 bases). The CDR3 extends over 14 amino acids. The V and J ends lost 4 bases and 0 bases respectively, with 10 bases between them. Per germline, CDR1 SGHRS and CDR2 YFSETQ. The CDR3 protein is CASSPRTDQETQYF. CDR3 nucleotide sequence: TGCGCCAGCAGCCCCCGGACAGACCAAGAGACCCAGTACTTC.

This CDR3 is CASSQWTGYDTQYF. CDR3 nucleotide sequence: TGTGCCAGCAGCCAGTGGACAGGATACGATACGCAGTATTTT. The chain recombines TRBV3-1 (or the pseudogene TRBV3-2) with TRBJ2-3; TRBD1 matches 7 bases. CDR3 length: 14 residues. V lost 3 bases to trimming and J lost 6 bases; unmatched junction nucleotides: 6. Germline V lookup: CDR1 LGHDT, CDR2 YNNKEL (reference sequence).

This chain connects TRBV5-8 to TRBJ1-5; 9 bases align to TRBD1. V gave up 3 bases and J gave up 3 bases; unmatched junction bases: 4. The CDR3 runs to 15 residues. From germline, CDR1 is SGHTS and CDR2 YDEGEE. Written as DNA, the CDR3 is TGTGCCAGCAGCTGGGGACAGGGACCCAATCAGCCCCAGCATTTT. It codes for CASSWGQGPNQPQHF.

CDR3 in DNA: TGTGCCATCAGTGATCGGCTTCAGGGTCCTGAAGCTTTCTTT. Encoded protein: CAISDRLQGPEAFF. The rearrangement joins TRBV10-3 to TRBJ1-1; D is possibly TRBD1 (5 bases). Germline lookup yields CDR1 ENHRY and CDR2 SYGVKD. Trimming stripped 3 bases from V and 6 bases from J, with 14 bases between. This CDR3 spans 14 amino acids.

This clone was counted a single time. V and J are TRBV6-6 and TRBJ2-2, with no clear D. Per the germline V gene, CDR1 is MNHNY and CDR2 is SVGAGI (reference sequence). The CDR3 runs 16 residues. The V gene lost 7 bases and the J gene lost 2 bases, with 17 bases spanning the gap. CDR3 loop: CASTPRSGPNTGELFF. For the CDR3, the DNA is TGTGCCAGCACCCCTCGGTCCGGTCCTAACACCGGGGAGCTGTTTTTT.

CDR3 DNA sequence: TGTGCCAGCTCACCAGGGGGCTCTTTCGCTTACGAGCAGTACTTC. Amino acids: CASSPGGSFAYEQYF. This rearrangement joins TRBV18 to TRBJ2-7; tentative D call: TRBD1 (6 bases). The CDR3 runs to 15 residues. Trimming removed 2 bases at V and 4 bases at J, with 15 bases between. Germline V CDR1 and CDR2: KGHSH, LQKENI.

This chain joins TRBV7-2 and TRBJ2-1; 8 bases are shared with TRBD2. V lost 2 bases to trimming and J lost 7 bases; unmatched junction nucleotides: 7. The CDR3 contains 15 residues. From germline, CDR1 is SGHTA and CDR2 FQGNSA. The CDR3 DNA follows: TGTGCCAGCAGCTTATTGTCGGGGGGGGTAAATGAGCAGTTCTTC. It yields the protein CASSLLSGGVNEQFF.

Only one count was recorded for this clone. V gene TRBV5-1 combines with J gene TRBJ2-2; D ambiguous. From germline, CDR1 is SGHRS and CDR2 YFSETQ. The CDR3 spans 13 residues. V was shortened by 0 bases and J by 8 bases, with 8 bases between the two germline ends. CDR3 loop: CASSLDGDGELFF. DNA of the CDR3: TGCGCCAGCAGCTTGGACGGTGATGGGGAGCTGTTTTTT.